This entry lists 11 T cell receptor beta chains sequenced from one sample in a study of shared clonotypes between healthy human individuals. Profiling relied on immunoSEQ multiplex PCR, and the TCRdb table lists in-frame clones only, not all of them. Of 550,000 to 850,000 clones listed, about 74% are singletons. The specimen sequenced was memory CD4+ T cells sorted from blood. Subset denoted: CD45RA-negative fraction. These receptors all come from a woman aged 25 to 39 in good health.

The V gene is TRBV11-2, the J gene TRBJ2-3; 8 nucleotides line up with TRBD2. V lost 3 bases and J lost 4; bases outside the gene matches: 12. Per germline, CDR1 SGHAT and CDR2 FQNNGV. The length of the CDR3 is 17 residues. The CDR3 nucleotides read TGTGCCAGCAGCTTCCTAATGATAGCGGGAAATTCAGATACGCAGTATTTT. Protein sequence: CASSFLMIAGNSDTQYF.

This clone was detected only once. The junction differs from germline at one of its ends, possibly a read error. The chain employs TRBV2 and TRBJ1-2; no reliable D call. Germline CDR1 and CDR2: SNHLY and FYNNEI. This CDR3 spans 15 amino acids. As DNA, the CDR3 is TGTGCCAGCAGTGAAGCGGCAGGCATTAACTGTGGCTACACCTTC. This codes for CASSEAAGINCGYTF. The variable domain in full, completed from reference TRBV2 and TRBJ1-2, reads EPEVTQTPSHQVTQMGQEVILRCVPISNHLYFYWYRQILGQKVEFLVSFYNNEISEKSEIFDDQFSVERPDGSNFTLKIRSTKLEDSAMYFCASSEAAGINCGYTFGSGTRLTVV.

The chain recombines TRBV7-3 with TRBJ2-1, with D possibly being TRBD2 (6 bases). CDR3 length: 16 amino acids. From germline, CDR1 is SGHTA and CDR2 FQGTGA. V was pared by 2 bases and J by 4 bases, with 15 bases between. The CDR3 is CASSLDSGAEYNEQFF. The CDR3 coding sequence is TGTGCCAGCAGCTTAGATTCGGGAGCAGAGTACAATGAGCAGTTCTTC.

The gene calls are TRBV2 and TRBJ1-2, with D uncertain. The CDR3 covers 15 residues. V was cut by 6 bases and J by 4 bases, with 18 bases left in between. Germline CDR1 reads SNHLY; CDR2 reads FYNNEI. The CDR3 sequence: CASRAEITRTYGYTF. As DNA, the CDR3 is TGTGCCAGCAGAGCTGAGATTACGCGGACCTATGGCTACACCTTC.

J is TRBJ2-1 and V is TRBV7-2, with TRBD2 matching over 7 bases. The CDR3 has 13 residues. Per the germline V gene, CDR1 is SGHTA and CDR2 is FQGNSA. With 0 bases clipped from V and 8 bases from J, the junction kept 1 base outside the gene matches. The CDR3 region is CASSLAGLDEQFF. The CDR3 region has the DNA TGTGCCAGCAGCTTAGCCGGACTAGATGAGCAGTTCTTC.

The chain recombines TRBV13 with TRBJ1-1, with a possible D match to TRBD1 (6 bases). This CDR3 is built from 12 residues. V shed 5 bases and J shed 6 bases, with 10 bases lying between them. Germline V gene sequence: CDR1 PRHDT, CDR2 FYEKMQ (reference sequence). CDR3 bases: TGTGCCAGCAGCATGGGGGCCGCTGAAGCTTTCTTT. It specifies CASSMGAAEAFF.

The chain has TRBV5-1 and TRBJ1-2; D gene unclear. The CDR3 extends over 13 amino acids. The ends were cut back, 0 bases at V and 4 bases at J, with 7 bases in the middle. Germline CDR1 and CDR2: SGHRS and YFSETQ. CDR3 loop: CASSLDGTYGYTF. The DNA of the CDR3 is TGCGCCAGCAGCTTGGACGGAACCTATGGCTACACCTTC.

The chain combines TRBV5-4 with TRBJ2-1, with D maybe TRBD2 (5 bases). CDR3 length equals 15 residues. Per the germline V gene, CDR1 is SGHNT and CDR2 is YYREEE (reference sequence). The V end lost 3 bases, the J end lost 8 bases, and 18 bases lay between the germline ends. Here the CDR3 DNA reads TGTGCCAGCAGCTCGGAGGCCGGACGTGGGGATGAGCAGTTCTTC. It specifies CASSSEAGRGDEQFF. Filled out from reference TRBV5-4 and TRBJ2-1, the complete variable domain reads ETGVTQSPTHLIKTRGQQVTLRCSSQSGHNTVSWYQQALGQGPQFIFQYYREEENGRGNFPPRFSGLQFPNYSSELNVNALELDDSALYLCASSSEAGRGDEQFFGPGTRLTVL.

This chain connects TRBV11-2 to TRBJ1-2; the D is unclear. V was trimmed by 1 base and J by 8 bases, leaving 11 bases between them. This CDR3 has 13 amino acids. Germline loops: CDR1 SGHAT, CDR2 FQNNGV. This CDR3 reads CASSLGPAGGYTF. DNA of the CDR3: TGTGCCAGCAGCTTAGGCCCGGCCGGGGGCTACACCTTC. The complete variable domain, with remaining parts taken from reference TRBV11-2 and TRBJ1-2, reads EAGVAQSPRYKIIEKRQSVAFWCNPISGHATLYWYQQILGQGPKLLIQFQNNGVVDDSQLPKDRFSAERLKGVDSTLKIQPAKLEDSAVYLCASSLGPAGGYTFGSGTRLTVV.

The chain combines TRBV19 with TRBJ1-1; TRBD1 is a possible D gene (6 bases). Germline assignment: CDR1 LNHDA and CDR2 SQIVND (reference sequence). This CDR3 contains 14 residues. The V end lost 3 bases, the J end lost 8 bases, and 16 bases lay between the germline ends. CDR3 bases: TGTGCCAGTAGTATTCAGACAGGAGTAAAAGAAGCTTTCTTT. Translation gives CASSIQTGVKEAFF.

This chain joins TRBV6-4 and TRBJ2-5, with TRBD1 identical over 7 bases. With V trimmed by 5 bases and J by 5 bases, 5 bases remained unmatched. Germline V lookup: CDR1 MRHNA, CDR2 SNTAGT. This CDR3 region has 13 residues. The CDR3 here is CASSLQQGETQYF. As DNA, the CDR3 is TGTGCCAGCAGTCTCCAACAGGGGGAGACCCAGTACTTC.